These 7 T cell receptor beta chains share one sample of origin, sequenced in a study of identifying expanded T cells in peripheral blood. Generated by immunoSEQ multiplex PCR, the TCRdb table keeps only in-frame clones and is missing some. Of approximately 79,000 clones listed, about nine tenths are singletons. Sequencing was performed on blood. Receptors were obtained from a person aged 18 to 70 in good health.

The DNA of the CDR3 is TGTGCCAGCAGAGAGAGGGGGCGCACCAACGAGCAGTACTTC. Translated, it gives CASRERGRTNEQYF. V usage is TRBV2 and J usage is TRBJ2-7, with 7 bases fitting TRBD1. V trimming: 6 bases; J trimming: 5 bases; junction bases outside the gene matches: 10. The CDR3 contains 14 residues. Germline values: CDR1 SNHLY, CDR2 FYNNEI.

This clone was detected a few times. The gene calls are TRBV5-6 and TRBJ1-5; tentative D call: TRBD1 (6 bases). The V gene lost 3 bases and the J gene lost 1 base, with 17 bases spanning the gap. The CDR3 is made up of 17 amino acids. Germline loops: CDR1 SGHDT, CDR2 YYEEEE. Written as DNA, the CDR3 is TGTGCCAGCAGCTACACCGGGACAAGAGGGAGCAATCAGCCCCAGCATTTT. Translating gives CASSYTGTRGSNQPQHF. Variable domain in full (rest from reference TRBV5-6 and TRBJ1-5): DAGVTQSPTHLIKTRGQQVTLRCSPKSGHDTVSWYQQALGQGPQFIFQYYEEEERQRGNFPDRFSGHQFPNYSSELNVNALLLGDSALYLCASSYTGTRGSNQPQHFGDGTRLSIL.

The chain carries TRBV30 and TRBJ2-1; D tentatively fits TRBD1 or TRBD2 (5 bases each). Germline CDR1 and CDR2: GTSNPN and SVGIG (reference sequence). The germline V and J ends were trimmed by 2 bases and 7 bases, with 6 bases remaining between them. This CDR3 comprises 11 residues. The CDR3 DNA is TGTGCCTGGAGTTGGGGGAATGAGCAGTTCTTC. Amino acids: CAWSWGNEQFF.

The J gene is TRBJ1-2, the V gene TRBV6-6; 7 nucleotides align to TRBD1. V gave up 5 bases and J gave up 6 bases; unmatched junction bases: 3. Germline assignment: CDR1 MNHNY and CDR2 SVGAGI (reference sequence). The CDR3 is made up of 12 amino acids. Here the CDR3 DNA reads TGTGCCAGCAGTAGACAGGGAGATGGCTACACCTTC. Translation gives CASSRQGDGYTF.

This clone was recorded only once. The DNA for the CDR3 is TGTGCCAGCAGCTTCTACAGGGAGTTAGAAGGCTACACCTTC. It codes for CASSFYRELEGYTF. V and J are TRBV7-2 and TRBJ1-2; tentatively, D is TRBD1 (6 bases). Germline V CDR1 and CDR2: SGHTA, FQGNSA. The CDR3 has 14 amino acids. The ends were cut back, 3 bases at V and 8 bases at J, with 16 bases in the middle.

This clone appeared once. The chain links TRBV30 to TRBJ2-3; D unclear. The germline V gene has CDR1 GTSNPN and CDR2 SVGIG (reference sequence). Trimming removed 2 bases from V and 2 bases from J, with 5 bases in between. The CDR3 has 12 residues. Here the CDR3 reads CAWSPYTDTQYF. DNA of the CDR3: TGTGCCTGGAGTCCTTACACAGATACGCAGTATTTT.

V and J are TRBV27 and TRBJ2-3; D is unclear. Trimming shortened V by 5 bases and J by 0 bases, and 9 bases separated the two germline ends. Germline CDR1 MNHEY, CDR2 SMNVEV (reference sequence). The CDR3 length is 14 residues. The CDR3 protein is CASSPYTSTDTQYF. The CDR3 bases are TGTGCCAGCAGTCCGTATACTAGCACAGATACGCAGTATTTT.